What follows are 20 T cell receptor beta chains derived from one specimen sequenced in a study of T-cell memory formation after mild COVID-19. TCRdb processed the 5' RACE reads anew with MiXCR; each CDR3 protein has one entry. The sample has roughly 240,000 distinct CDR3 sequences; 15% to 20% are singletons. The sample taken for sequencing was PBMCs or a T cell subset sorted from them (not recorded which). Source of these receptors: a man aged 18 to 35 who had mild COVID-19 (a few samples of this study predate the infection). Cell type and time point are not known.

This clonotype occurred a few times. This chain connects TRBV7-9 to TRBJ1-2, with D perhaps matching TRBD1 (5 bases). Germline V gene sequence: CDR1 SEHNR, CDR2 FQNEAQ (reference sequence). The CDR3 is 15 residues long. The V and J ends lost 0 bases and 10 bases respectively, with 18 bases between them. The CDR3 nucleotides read TGTGCCAGCAGCTTAGCGGGGGGACCCCCCGACCACTACACCTTC. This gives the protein CASSLAGGPPDHYTF.

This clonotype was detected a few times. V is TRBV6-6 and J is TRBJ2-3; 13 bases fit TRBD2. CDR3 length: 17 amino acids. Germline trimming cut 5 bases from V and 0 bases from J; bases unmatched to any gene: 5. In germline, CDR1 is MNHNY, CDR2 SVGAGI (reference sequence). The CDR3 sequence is CASSNPGLAGSTDTQYF. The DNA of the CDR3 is TGTGCCAGCAGTAATCCGGGACTAGCGGGGAGCACAGATACGCAGTATTTT.

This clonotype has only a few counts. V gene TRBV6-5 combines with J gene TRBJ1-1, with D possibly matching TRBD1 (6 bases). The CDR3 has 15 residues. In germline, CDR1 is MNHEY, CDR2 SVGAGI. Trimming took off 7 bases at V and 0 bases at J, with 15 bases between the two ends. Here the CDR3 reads CASTPEDSVNTEAFF. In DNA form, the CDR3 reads TGTGCCAGCACGCCCGAGGACAGCGTGAACACTGAAGCTTTCTTT.

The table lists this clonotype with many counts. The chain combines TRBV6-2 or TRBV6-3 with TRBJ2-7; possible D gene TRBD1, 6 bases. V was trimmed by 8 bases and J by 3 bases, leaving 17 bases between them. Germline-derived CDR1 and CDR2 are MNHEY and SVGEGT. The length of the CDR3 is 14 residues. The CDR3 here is CASLTRDKYYEQYF. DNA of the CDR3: TGTGCCAGCCTAACTAGGGACAAATACTACGAGCAGTACTTC.

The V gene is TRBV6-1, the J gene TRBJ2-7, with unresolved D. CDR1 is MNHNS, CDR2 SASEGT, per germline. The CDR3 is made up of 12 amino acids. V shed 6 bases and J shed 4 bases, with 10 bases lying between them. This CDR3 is CASSRPLYEQYF. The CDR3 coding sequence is TGTGCCAGCAGCCGTCCCCTTTACGAGCAGTACTTC.

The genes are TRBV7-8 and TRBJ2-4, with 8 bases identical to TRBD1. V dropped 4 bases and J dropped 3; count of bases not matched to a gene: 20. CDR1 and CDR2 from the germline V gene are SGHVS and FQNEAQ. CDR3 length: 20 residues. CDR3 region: CASSSLGPYTGQGFKNIQYF. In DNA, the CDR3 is TGTGCCAGCAGCTCCCTGGGGCCCTATACCGGACAGGGCTTCAAAAACATTCAGTACTTC.

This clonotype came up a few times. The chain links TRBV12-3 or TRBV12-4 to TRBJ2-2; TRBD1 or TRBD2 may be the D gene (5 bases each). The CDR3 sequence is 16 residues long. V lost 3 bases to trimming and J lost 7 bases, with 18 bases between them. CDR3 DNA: TGTGCCAGCAGTTTTCGGGACCTACCCTCCGGCGGGGAGCTGTTTTTT. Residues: CASSFRDLPSGGELFF.

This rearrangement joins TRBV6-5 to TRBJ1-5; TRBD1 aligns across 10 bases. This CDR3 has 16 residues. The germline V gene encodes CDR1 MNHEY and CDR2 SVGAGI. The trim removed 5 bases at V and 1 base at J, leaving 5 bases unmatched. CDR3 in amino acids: CASSPRQGASNQPQHF. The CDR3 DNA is TGTGCCAGCAGTCCGCGACAGGGGGCGAGCAATCAGCCCCAGCATTTT.

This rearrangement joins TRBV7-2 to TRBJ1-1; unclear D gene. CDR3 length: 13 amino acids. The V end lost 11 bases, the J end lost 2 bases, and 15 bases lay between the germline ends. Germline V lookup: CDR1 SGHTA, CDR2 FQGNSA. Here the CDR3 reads CAGTKVYNTEAFF. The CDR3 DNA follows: TGTGCCGGTACCAAGGTTTATAACACTGAAGCTTTCTTT.

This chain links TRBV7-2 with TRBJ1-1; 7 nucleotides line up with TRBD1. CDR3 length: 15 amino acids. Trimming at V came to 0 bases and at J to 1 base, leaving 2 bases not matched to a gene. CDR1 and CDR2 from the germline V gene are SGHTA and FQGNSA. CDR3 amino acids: CASSLASGGNTEAFF. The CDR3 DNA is TGTGCCAGCAGCTTAGCGTCAGGGGGGAACACTGAAGCTTTCTTT.

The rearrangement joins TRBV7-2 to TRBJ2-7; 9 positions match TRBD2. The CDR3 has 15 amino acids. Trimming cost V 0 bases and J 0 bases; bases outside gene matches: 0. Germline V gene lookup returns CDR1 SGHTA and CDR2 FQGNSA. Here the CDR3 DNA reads TGTGCCAGCAGCTTAGCTAGCGGGGGCTCCTACGAGCAGTACTTC. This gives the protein CASSLASGGSYEQYF.

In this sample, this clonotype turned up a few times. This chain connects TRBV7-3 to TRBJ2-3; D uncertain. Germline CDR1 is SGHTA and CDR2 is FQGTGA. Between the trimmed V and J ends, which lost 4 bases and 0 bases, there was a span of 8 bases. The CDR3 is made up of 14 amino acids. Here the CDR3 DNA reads TGTGCCAGCAGCTCGCAGGCTAGCACAGATACGCAGTATTTT. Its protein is CASSSQASTDTQYF.

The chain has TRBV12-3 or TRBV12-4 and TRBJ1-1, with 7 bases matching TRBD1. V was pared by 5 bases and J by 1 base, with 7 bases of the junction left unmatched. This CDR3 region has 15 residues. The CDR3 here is CASSPAGTANTEAFF. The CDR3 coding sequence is TGTGCCAGCAGTCCAGCGGGGACAGCGAACACTGAAGCTTTCTTT.

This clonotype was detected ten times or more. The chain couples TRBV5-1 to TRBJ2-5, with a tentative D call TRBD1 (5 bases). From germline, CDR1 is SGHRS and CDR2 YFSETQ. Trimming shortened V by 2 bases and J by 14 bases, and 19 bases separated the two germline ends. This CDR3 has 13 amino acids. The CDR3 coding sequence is TGCGCCAGCAGCTTATCGCAGGGCGCGGTATCTTACTTC. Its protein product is CASSLSQGAVSYF.

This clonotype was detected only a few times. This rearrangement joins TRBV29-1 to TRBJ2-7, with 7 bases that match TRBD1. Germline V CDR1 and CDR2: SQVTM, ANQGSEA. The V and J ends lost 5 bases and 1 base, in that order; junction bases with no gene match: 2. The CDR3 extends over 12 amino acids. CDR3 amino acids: CSVNRGSYEQYF. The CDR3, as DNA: TGCAGCGTTAACAGGGGTTCCTACGAGCAGTACTTC.

For the CDR3, the DNA is TGTGCCAGCAGCTTAGTTTGGGACATAGACAATGAGCAGTTCTTC. Residues: CASSLVWDIDNEQFF. V is TRBV7-2 and J is TRBJ2-1, with D maybe TRBD1 (6 bases). Germline CDR1 reads SGHTA; CDR2 reads FQGNSA. The CDR3 totals 15 residues. V lost 1 base and J lost 5, with 12 bases in between.

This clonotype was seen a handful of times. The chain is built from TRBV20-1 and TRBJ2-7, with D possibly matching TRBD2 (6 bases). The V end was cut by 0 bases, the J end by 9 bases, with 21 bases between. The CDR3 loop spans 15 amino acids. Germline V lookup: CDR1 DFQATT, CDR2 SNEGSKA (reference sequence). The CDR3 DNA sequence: TGCAGTGCTAGAGATCTTCTTGGGGGGACGACGCCGCAGTACTTC. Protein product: CSARDLLGGTTPQYF.

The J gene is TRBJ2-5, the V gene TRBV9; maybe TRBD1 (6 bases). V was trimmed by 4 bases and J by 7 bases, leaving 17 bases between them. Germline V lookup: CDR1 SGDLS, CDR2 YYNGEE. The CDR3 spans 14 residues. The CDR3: CASSIRDTSGTQYF. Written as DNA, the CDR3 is TGTGCCAGCAGCATCCGGGACACCTCTGGGACCCAGTACTTC.

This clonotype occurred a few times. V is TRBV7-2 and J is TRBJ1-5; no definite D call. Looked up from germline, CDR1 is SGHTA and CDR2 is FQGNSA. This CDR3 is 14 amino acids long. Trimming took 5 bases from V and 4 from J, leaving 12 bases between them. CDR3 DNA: TGTGCCAGCAGCCGAGTAGCACCAAATCAGCCCCAGCATTTT. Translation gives CASSRVAPNQPQHF.

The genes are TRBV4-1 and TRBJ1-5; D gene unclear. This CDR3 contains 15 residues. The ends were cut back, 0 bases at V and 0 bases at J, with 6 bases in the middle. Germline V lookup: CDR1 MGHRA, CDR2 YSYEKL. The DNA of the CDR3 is TGCGCCAGCAGCCAAGATATGGTTAGCAATCAGCCCCAGCATTTT. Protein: CASSQDMVSNQPQHF.